This TCR beta chain emerged from a study of monozygotic twins with inflammatory bowel disease. CDR1 is KGHSH, CDR2 LQKENI, per germline. The CDR3 sequence is 12 residues long. Each UMI harboured a 6-nucleotide sample barcode and was appended via template switching. TCRdb reanalyzed the 5' RACE reads, giving one entry per CDR3 protein sequence and no DNA. Listed are around 140,000 distinct CDR3 sequences; 2% to 3% falls within the top ten. With regard to this clonotype: No antigen is known for it.

Study results and limitations: The study found lower TCRbeta diversity (inverse Simpson) in IBD patients than in healthy co-twins. No detectable difference in repertoire similarity separated concordant from discordant twins, possibly as a result of limited power.

Researchers collected roughly 2.3 ml of blood per donor. The sample was blood. The rearrangement links TRBV18 to TRBJ1-1. The sequence came from a human donor with ulcerative colitis or Crohn's disease, or a healthy co-twin of an affected twin (not recorded which). The CDR3 here is CANSPLNTEAFF.